The subject of this entry is one T cell receptor (beta chain). The antigen is not known. This record belongs to a study of cytomegalovirus exposure and HLA in healthy donors. Primers included in the PCR were 60 Vbeta and 13 Jbeta primers. TCRdb's table, derived via immunoSEQ multiplex PCR, lists solely in-frame clones and lacks some. The sample lists 95,000 or so clones; about three quarters were seen once. Looked up from germline, CDR1 is MDHEN and CDR2 is SYDVKM. With V trimmed by 6 bases and J by 6 bases, 15 bases remained unmatched. The CDR3 covers 16 residues. Study findings and constraints: A later analysis reportedly found that, within productive TCRs, an Asian-associated ancestry cluster had fewer N-insertions than the mean observed across the approximately 700 donors. Apparent HLA restriction characterized most CMV-associated TCR beta chains in a later analysis. Segments of the TCR beta V type were, in most cases, productive about 90% or about 30% of the time in an earlier analysis.

The TCR sequence derives from a woman in her fifties or sixties in good health and CMV-seropositive. The sequenced material came from PBMCs. The chain combines TRBV28 with TRBJ2-7, with 9 bases lining up with TRBD1. The CDR3 loop is CASSLPAGTGRVEQYF. The CDR3 coding sequence is TGTGCCAGCAGCTTACCCGCCGGGACAGGGCGGGTCGAGCAGTACTTC.